The entry below describes one T cell receptor beta chain. Authors' analysis steps: By means of reference gene primer amplification, nucleated cell counts were estimated. Sequenced by immunoSEQ multiplex PCR; TCRdb stores in-frame clones only, minus some. The V and J calls and clone size are taken from that table; D and trimming were inferred from the DNA. The sample holds approximately 96,000 clones; roughly 80% are singletons and the top ten take roughly a tenth. The sample originates from a study of blood T cell repertoires in COVID-19. Study-level background: Sites in the United States, Italy and Spain provided acute and convalescent COVID-19 samples. The cDNA or gDNA used as material had been derived from T cells, B-cell-depleted T cells, or PBMCs.

The junction had 8 bases not matched to a gene; V was cut back by 6 bases and J by 2 bases. The length of the CDR3 is 16 residues. Germline V gene lookup returns CDR1 MNHNY and CDR2 SVGAGI (reference sequence). The clonotype was recovered from a woman aged 80 or over with acute or convalescent COVID-19. The genes are TRBV6-6 and TRBJ1-5; 9 nucleotides agree with TRBD1. Sequenced input: peripheral blood. CDR3 in amino acids: CASSRSRTGGNQPQHF. CDR3 nucleotides: TGTGCCAGCAGCCGATCGCGGACAGGGGGCAATCAGCCCCAGCATTTT.